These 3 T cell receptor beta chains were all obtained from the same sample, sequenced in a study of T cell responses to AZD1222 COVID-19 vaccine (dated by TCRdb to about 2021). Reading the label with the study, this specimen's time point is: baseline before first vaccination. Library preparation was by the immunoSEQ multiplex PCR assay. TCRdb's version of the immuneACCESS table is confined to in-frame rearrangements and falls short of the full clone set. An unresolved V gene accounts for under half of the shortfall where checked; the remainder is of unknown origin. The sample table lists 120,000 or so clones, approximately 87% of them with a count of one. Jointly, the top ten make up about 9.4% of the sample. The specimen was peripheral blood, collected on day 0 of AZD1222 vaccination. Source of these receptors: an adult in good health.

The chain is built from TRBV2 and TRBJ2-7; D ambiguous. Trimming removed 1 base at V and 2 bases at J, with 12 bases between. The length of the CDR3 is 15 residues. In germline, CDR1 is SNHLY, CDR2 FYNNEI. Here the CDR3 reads CASSEVAASTYEQYF. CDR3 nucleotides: TGTGCCAGCAGTGAAGTTGCGGCTAGTACCTACGAGCAGTACTTC.

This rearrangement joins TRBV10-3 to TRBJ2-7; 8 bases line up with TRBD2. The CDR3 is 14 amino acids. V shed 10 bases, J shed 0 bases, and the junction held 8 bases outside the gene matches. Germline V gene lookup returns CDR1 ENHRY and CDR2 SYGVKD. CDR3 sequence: CATVDSGSSYEQYF. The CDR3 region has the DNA TGTGCCACAGTGGACAGCGGGAGCTCCTACGAGCAGTACTTC.

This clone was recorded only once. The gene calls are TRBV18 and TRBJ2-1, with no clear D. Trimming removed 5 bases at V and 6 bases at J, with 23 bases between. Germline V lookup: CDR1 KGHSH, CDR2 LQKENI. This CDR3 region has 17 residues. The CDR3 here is CASSNLVGTLRANEQFF. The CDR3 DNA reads TGTGCCAGCTCAAACCTGGTAGGTACGCTACGGGCCAATGAGCAGTTCTTC.